This note documents a single T cell receptor beta chain sequence. Its target antigen remains unknown. Base qualities are not at hand, and no much larger clone is one base apart. This entry belongs to a study of blood T cell repertoires in COVID-19 (dated by TCRdb to the early 2020s). Some background on the complete study: Samples covering the acute and convalescent phases of COVID-19 were provided by collaborators in the United States, Italy and Spain. A de-identified subject ID, COVID-19 status, age in years and sex were almost always included in the sample metadata. The prospective study material was composed of cDNA or gDNA derived from T cells, B-cell-depleted T cells, or PBMCs. Where available, HLA class I and class II types were obtained from metadata supplied by the sample provider rather than from assay-based typing. Samples were obtained from the ongoing ImmuneRACE study (first 160 participants) and from about 1,300 subjects provided by 6 global collaborators. The dataset comprised deeply sampled blood TCRbeta repertoires from subjects exposed to, actively infected with, or recovered from COVID-19. The repertoires were released in a freely available public database meant as a resource for research on the immune response to SARS-CoV-2. Broad study findings and their caveats: The amount of clinical and demographic metadata varied by source and participant and was provided uncurated.

Enrolling through a virtual design, the prospective study's participants ranged in age from roughly 18 to 89 years and lived across 24 United States geographic areas. In the prospective study, cohorts were assigned on the basis of participant-reported clinical history obtained from a screening survey and a study questionnaire. Exposed participants had been in contact, within 2 weeks of entering the study, with a person who had a PCR-confirmed or clinician-diagnosed case of COVID-19. Each participant in the prospective study had whole blood, serum and a nasopharyngeal or oropharyngeal swab collected by mobile phlebotomists. Prospective study participants could optionally give additional blood draws and questionnaires over an approximately 2-month period. Before DNA extraction, prospective study blood samples were shipped either frozen or at room temperature. The immunoSEQ Assay, a bias-controlled multiplex PCR, was used to amplify TCRbeta CDR3 regions from genomic DNA. From the authors' description of their analysis: Within the assay, amplification of reference gene primers was used to estimate how many nucleated cells each sample contained. Sequence reads were collapsed and filtered to measure the absolute abundance of every unique TCRbeta CDR3 rearrangement. For each sample, productive Simpson clonality was calculated by taking the square root of Simpson's diversity index across productive rearrangements. TCRdb took over this immuneACCESS table, retaining in-frame rearrangements with V and J assigned. Such tables are incomplete; in checked studies, under half of the missing clones stem from an unresolved V gene, and the remainder is unexplained. V, J and clone size reflect that table, while D and trimming were determined from the DNA. The sample table shows hundreds of thousands of clones, and around nine tenths are seen once. Less than 3% of the sample goes to the ten largest clones.

Trimming leaves V shorter by 7 bases and J shorter by 5 bases, with the junction holding 6 bases beyond the gene matches. Reading the germline V gene (reference sequence) gives CDR1 LNHDA and CDR2 SQIVND. There are 14 amino acids in the CDR3, from cysteine to phenylalanine inclusive. Only the CDR3 DNA stays, 42 bases, in frame from base 1. Rearrangement joined TRBV19 to TRBJ2-3; 10 nucleotides in the junction match TRBD1. This clonotype originated in a woman aged 45 to 65 who had been exposed to COVID-19. The sequenced sample consisted of PBMCs or T cells enriched from blood (not recorded which). The CDR3 protein is CASTRDRGVDTQYF. The DNA is as follows: TGTGCCAGTACCCGGGACAGGGGAGTAGATACGCAGTATTTT.